This TCR beta chain was identified in a study of control samples from healthy donors and cancer patients. Measured with immunoSEQ multiplex PCR; TCRdb has only the in-frame clones, and not every one. The profile shows about 84,000 clones, 84% of them singletons. Trimming stripped 2 bases from V and 3 bases from J, with 6 bases between. This CDR3 is 13 amino acids long. CDR1 WNHNN and CDR2 SYGVQD come from the germline V gene (reference sequence). Sequencing input: PBMCs. The chain uses TRBV10-1 and TRBJ2-3; tentatively, D is TRBD2 (6 bases). This TCR was sampled from a man aged 60-69 years with head and neck cancer. CDR3 residues: CASSEAGTDTQYF. CDR3 sequence (DNA): TGCGCCAGCAGTGAGGCGGGAACAGATACGCAGTATTTT.